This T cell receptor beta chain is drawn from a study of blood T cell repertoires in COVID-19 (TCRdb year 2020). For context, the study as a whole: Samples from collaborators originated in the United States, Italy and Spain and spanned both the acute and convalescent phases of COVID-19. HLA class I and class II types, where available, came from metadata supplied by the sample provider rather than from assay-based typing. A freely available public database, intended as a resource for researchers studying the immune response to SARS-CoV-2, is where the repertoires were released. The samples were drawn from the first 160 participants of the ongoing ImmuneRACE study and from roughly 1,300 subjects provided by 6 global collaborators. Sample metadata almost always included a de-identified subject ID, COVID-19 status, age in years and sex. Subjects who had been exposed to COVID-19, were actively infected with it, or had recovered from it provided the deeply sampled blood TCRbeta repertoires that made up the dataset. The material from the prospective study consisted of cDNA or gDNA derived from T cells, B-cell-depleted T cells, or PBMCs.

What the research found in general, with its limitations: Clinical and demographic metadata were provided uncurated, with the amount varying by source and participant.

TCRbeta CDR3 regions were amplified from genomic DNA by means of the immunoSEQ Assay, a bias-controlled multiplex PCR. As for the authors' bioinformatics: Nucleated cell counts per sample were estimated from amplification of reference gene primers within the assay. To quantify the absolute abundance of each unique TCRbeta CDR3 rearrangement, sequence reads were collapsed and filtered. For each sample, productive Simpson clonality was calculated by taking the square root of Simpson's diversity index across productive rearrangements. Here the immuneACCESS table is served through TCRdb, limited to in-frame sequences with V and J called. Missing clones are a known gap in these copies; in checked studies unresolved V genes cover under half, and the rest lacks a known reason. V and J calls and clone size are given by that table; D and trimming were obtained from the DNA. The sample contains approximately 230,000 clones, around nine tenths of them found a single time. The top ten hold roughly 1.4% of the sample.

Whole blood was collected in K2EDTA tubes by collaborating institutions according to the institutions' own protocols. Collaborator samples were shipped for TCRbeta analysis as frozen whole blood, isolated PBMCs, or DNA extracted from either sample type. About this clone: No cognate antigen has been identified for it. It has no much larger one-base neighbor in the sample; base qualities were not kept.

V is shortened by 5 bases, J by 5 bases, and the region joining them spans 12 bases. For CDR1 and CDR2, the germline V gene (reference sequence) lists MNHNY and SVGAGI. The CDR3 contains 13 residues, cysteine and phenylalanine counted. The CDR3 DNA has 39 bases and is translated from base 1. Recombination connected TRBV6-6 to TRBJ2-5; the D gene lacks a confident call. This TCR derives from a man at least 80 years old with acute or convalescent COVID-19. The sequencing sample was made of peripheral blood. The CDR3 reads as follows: CASSPAPRETQYF. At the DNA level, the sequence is TGTGCCAGCAGTCCGGCGCCGCGGGAGACCCAGTACTTC.